These 18 T cell receptor beta chains share one sample of origin, sequenced in a study of identical twins. One entry per CDR3 protein, called by TCRdb with MiXCR from the 5' RACE reads. The sample gives 1.5 million to 2 million distinct CDR3 sequences, about 30% of which show up once; about 0.3% is in the top ten. The sample consisted of cord blood. These receptors were taken from a newborn girl in good health.

The gene calls are TRBV15 and TRBJ1-2; 8 nucleotides agree with TRBD1. The germline V gene has CDR1 LNHNV and CDR2 YYDKDF (reference sequence). Trimming removed 0 bases from V and 6 bases from J; junction bases left unmatched: 9. This CDR3 is 16 amino acids long. The CDR3 sequence is CATSRDRGRGLNGYTF. The DNA for the CDR3 is TGTGCCACCAGCAGAGACAGGGGGCGCGGATTAAATGGCTACACCTTC.

The chain combines TRBV5-4 with TRBJ2-3, with D unclear. V lost 3 bases and J 0 bases, leaving 20 bases between the germline ends. The CDR3 is made up of 18 amino acids. Germline loops: CDR1 SGHNT, CDR2 YYREEE (reference sequence). CDR3 amino acids: CASSSGTRPGLSTDTQYF. CDR3 DNA sequence: TGTGCCAGCAGCTCCGGAACACGACCCGGTTTAAGCACAGATACGCAGTATTTT.

V usage is TRBV29-1 and J usage is TRBJ2-4, with D possibly matching TRBD2 (5 bases). This CDR3 region has 14 residues. CDR1 is SQVTM, CDR2 ANQGSEA, per germline. Trimming left V 3 bases short and J 1 base short, with 10 bases between. The CDR3 nucleotides are TGCAGCGTTGACGGGAACGGGGCCAAAAACATTCAGTACTTC. Its translation is CSVDGNGAKNIQYF.

The chain joins TRBV2 to TRBJ1-5, with no clear D. This CDR3 is built from 16 residues. The V and J ends lost 3 bases and 1 base respectively, with 13 bases between them. Per the germline V gene, CDR1 is SNHLY and CDR2 is FYNNEI. The CDR3: CASSEARWESNQPQHF. The CDR3, as DNA: TGTGCCAGCAGTGAGGCTCGATGGGAGAGCAATCAGCCCCAGCATTTT.

This clonotype was recorded a few times. The chain's CDR3 is CASSQELLAGGGNEQFF. The CDR3 DNA follows: TGCGCCAGCAGCCAAGAGCTCTTAGCGGGGGGGGGAAATGAGCAGTTCTTC. The V gene is TRBV4-1, the J gene TRBJ2-1, with 11 bases identical to TRBD2. Germline V gene sequence: CDR1 MGHRA, CDR2 YSYEKL. This CDR3 comprises 17 residues. Unmatched junction bases numbered 8, after V lost 0 bases and J lost 7 bases.

A few counts support this clonotype. The chain recombines TRBV29-1 with TRBJ2-3; D may match TRBD1 or TRBD2 (6 bases each). Germline loops: CDR1 SQVTM, CDR2 ANQGSEA. The V and J ends lost 6 bases and 3 bases respectively, with 16 bases between them. The CDR3 totals 14 residues. CDR3 in amino acids: CSVARGGKTDTQYF. The CDR3 nucleotides read TGCAGCGTAGCCAGGGGCGGGAAGACAGATACGCAGTATTTT.

The chain links TRBV12-3 or TRBV12-4 to TRBJ1-3; 7 nucleotides align to TRBD1. After removal of 4 bases from V and 5 bases from J, the junction contained 5 bases not matched to a gene. The CDR3 totals 14 residues. Here the CDR3 reads CASSSRGARNTIYF. The CDR3 DNA reads TGTGCCAGCAGTTCCAGGGGGGCTCGAAACACCATATATTTT.

This clonotype occurred a few times. The rearrangement uses TRBV11-2 and TRBJ2-7, with D possibly matching TRBD1 (6 bases). This CDR3 contains 13 residues. Trimming stripped 10 bases from V and 1 base from J, with 14 bases between. Germline V lookup: CDR1 SGHAT, CDR2 FQNNGV. CDR3 sequence reads: CATLGGRSYEQYF. CDR3 coding DNA: TGTGCCACTCTAGGGGGTCGGTCCTACGAGCAGTACTTC.

This clonotype occurred a few times. J is TRBJ2-1 and V is TRBV24-1, with D perhaps matching TRBD1 or TRBD2 (6 bases each). The closer fit of TRBJ2-7 to the DNA end suggests the J call may be wrong. CDR1 and CDR2 (germline): KGHDR, SFDVKD. The CDR3 extends over 17 amino acids. The CDR3 reads CATSDARGARSYNEQYF. CDR3 sequence (DNA): TGTGCCACCAGTGATGCGAGGGGGGCGAGGTCCTACAATGAGCAGTACTTC.

The chain is built from TRBV20-1 and TRBJ2-5, with TRBD2 matching 10 bases. The CDR3 length is 15 residues. Germline V lookup: CDR1 DFQATT, CDR2 SNEGSKA (reference sequence). The V segment lost 3 bases and the J segment 0 bases; nucleotides outside the gene matches: 4. CDR3 protein: CSARPGLAHQETQYF. CDR3 nucleotides: TGCAGTGCTAGGCCGGGACTAGCGCACCAAGAGACCCAGTACTTC.

This clonotype was observed a handful of times. This chain joins TRBV5-1 and TRBJ2-5; D gene ambiguous. The J call may be in error: the DNA end matches TRBJ2-7 better. This CDR3 contains 13 residues. CDR1 and CDR2 from the germline V gene are SGHRS and YFSETQ. CDR3 amino acids: CASSLGLPFEQYF. The CDR3, as DNA: TGCGCCAGCAGCTTGGGCCTCCCCTTCGAGCAGTACTTC.

This clonotype showed up just a few times. The genes are TRBV7-2 and TRBJ1-2; tentative D call: TRBD1 (5 bases). Per germline, CDR1 SGHTA and CDR2 FQGNSA. The V end lost 2 bases, the J end lost 2 bases, and 15 bases lay between the germline ends. CDR3 length: 16 residues. CDR3 in DNA: TGTGCCAGCAGCTTAAACAGCATAACAGGAAACTATGGCTACACCTTC. The encoded protein is CASSLNSITGNYGYTF.

This clonotype was recorded a few times. V is TRBV6-1 and J is TRBJ1-4; possibly TRBD1 for D (6 bases). Germline V lookup: CDR1 MNHNS, CDR2 SASEGT. This CDR3 has 14 residues. V was cut by 6 bases and J by 8 bases, with 16 bases left in between. For the CDR3, the DNA is TGTGCCAGCAGAACGGTAGGGGGGGCGGAAAAACTGTTTTTT. Encoded protein: CASRTVGGAEKLFF.

Comment on this clonotype: Mismatch with germline at one junction end may stem from a read error. The chain employs TRBV7-2 and TRBJ2-1; the match to TRBD2 covers 9 bases. This CDR3 spans 15 amino acids. CDR1 and CDR2 (germline): SGHTA, FQGNSA. CDR3 coding DNA: TGTGCCGGCAGCTTGAATAGCGGGGGATACAATGAGCAGTTCTTC. Its protein is CAGSLNSGGYNEQFF.

The chain carries TRBV9 and TRBJ2-4; D not certain. The closer fit of TRBJ2-7 to the DNA end suggests the J call may be wrong. The CDR3 loop spans 14 amino acids. CDR1 and CDR2 from the germline V gene are SGDLS and YYNGEE. CDR3 coding DNA: TGTGCCAGCAGCGTAGCTCACGGAACCTACGAGCAGTACTTC. It yields the protein CASSVAHGTYEQYF.

The rearrangement links TRBV14 to TRBJ2-7, with 16 positions matching TRBD2. The CDR3 is made up of 17 amino acids. Germline CDR1 is SGHDN and CDR2 is FVKESK. J gave up 3 bases and V 5 bases, and 7 bases lay outside the gene matches. The DNA for the CDR3 is TGTGCCAGCAGCAAGGGACTAGCGGGAGGGCCGGTCTACGAGCAGTACTTC. Translating gives CASSKGLAGGPVYEQYF.

This clonotype appeared a few times. The chain uses TRBV4-2 and TRBJ1-2; 8 positions agree with TRBD1. The CDR3 extends over 15 amino acids. Germline assignment: CDR1 LGHNA and CDR2 YNFKEQ. Trimming at V came to 4 bases and at J to 6 bases, leaving 10 bases not matched to a gene. The CDR3 region has the DNA TGTGCCAGCAGCCCCTCGACAGGGGATCCTAATGGCTACACCTTC. Amino acid sequence: CASSPSTGDPNGYTF.

This sequence joins TRBV2 and TRBJ2-1, with 7 bases matching TRBD2. This CDR3 comprises 13 residues. Germline assignment: CDR1 SNHLY and CDR2 FYNNEI. V lost 8 bases and J lost 7; bases outside the gene matches: 8. The CDR3 DNA sequence: TGTGCCAGCCGCGGGGGTTGGGGAAATGAGCAGTTCTTC. Translating it yields CASRGGWGNEQFF.